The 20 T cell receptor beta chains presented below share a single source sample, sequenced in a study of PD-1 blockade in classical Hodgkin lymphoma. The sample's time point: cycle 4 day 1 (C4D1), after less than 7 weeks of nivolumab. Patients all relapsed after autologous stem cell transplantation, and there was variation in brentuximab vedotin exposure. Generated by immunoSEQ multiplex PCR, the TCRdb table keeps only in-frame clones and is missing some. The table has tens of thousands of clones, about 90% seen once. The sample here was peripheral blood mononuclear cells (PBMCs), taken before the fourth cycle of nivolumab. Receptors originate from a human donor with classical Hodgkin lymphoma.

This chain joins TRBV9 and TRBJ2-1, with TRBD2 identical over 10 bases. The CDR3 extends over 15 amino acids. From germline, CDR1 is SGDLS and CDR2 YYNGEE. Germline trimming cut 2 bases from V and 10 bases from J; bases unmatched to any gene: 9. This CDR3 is CASSVWLAGANEQFF. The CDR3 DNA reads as TGTGCCAGCAGCGTCTGGCTAGCGGGAGCGAACGAGCAGTTCTTC.

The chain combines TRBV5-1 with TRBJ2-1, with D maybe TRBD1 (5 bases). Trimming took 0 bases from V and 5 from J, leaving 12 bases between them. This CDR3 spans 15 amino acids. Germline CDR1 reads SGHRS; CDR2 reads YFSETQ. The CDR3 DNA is TGCGCCAGCAGCTTGGCTGAAGGGGATAACAATGAGCAGTTCTTC. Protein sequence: CASSLAEGDNNEQFF.

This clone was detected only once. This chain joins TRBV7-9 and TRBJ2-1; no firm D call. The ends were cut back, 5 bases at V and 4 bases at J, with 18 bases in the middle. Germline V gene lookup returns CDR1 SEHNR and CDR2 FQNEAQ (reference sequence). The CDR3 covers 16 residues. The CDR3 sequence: CASSRSTGPSYNEQFF. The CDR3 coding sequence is TGTGCCAGCAGCCGATCAACCGGGCCTTCTTACAATGAGCAGTTCTTC.

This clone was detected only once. CDR3: CASSLAQEPNQPQHF. In nucleotides, the CDR3 is TGTGCCAGCAGCCTTGCGCAGGAACCTAATCAGCCCCAGCATTTT. The chain has TRBV4-2 and TRBJ1-5; no definite D call. The CDR3 has 15 residues. V lost 4 bases and J 4 bases, leaving 14 bases between the germline ends. Germline CDR1 is LGHNA and CDR2 is YNFKEQ.

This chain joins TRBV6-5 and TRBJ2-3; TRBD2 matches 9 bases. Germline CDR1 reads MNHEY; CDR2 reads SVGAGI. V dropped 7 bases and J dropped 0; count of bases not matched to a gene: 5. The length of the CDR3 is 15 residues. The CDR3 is CASTPGLASTDTQYF. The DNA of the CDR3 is TGTGCCAGCACACCGGGACTAGCAAGCACAGATACGCAGTATTTT.

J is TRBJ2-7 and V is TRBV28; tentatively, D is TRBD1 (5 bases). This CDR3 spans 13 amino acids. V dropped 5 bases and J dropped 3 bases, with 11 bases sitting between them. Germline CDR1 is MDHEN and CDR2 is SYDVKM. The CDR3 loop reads CASSQGRGYEQYF. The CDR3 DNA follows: TGTGCCAGCAGTCAGGGAAGGGGCTACGAGCAGTACTTC.

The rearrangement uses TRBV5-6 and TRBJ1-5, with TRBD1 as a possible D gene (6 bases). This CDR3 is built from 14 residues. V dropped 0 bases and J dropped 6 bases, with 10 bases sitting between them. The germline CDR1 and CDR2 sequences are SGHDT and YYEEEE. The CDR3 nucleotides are TGTGCCAGCAGCTTGGCGGGACATGCTCAGCCCCAGCATTTT. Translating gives CASSLAGHAQPQHF.

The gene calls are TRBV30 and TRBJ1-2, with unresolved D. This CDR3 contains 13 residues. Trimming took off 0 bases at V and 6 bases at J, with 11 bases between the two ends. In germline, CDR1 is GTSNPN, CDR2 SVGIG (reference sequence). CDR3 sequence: CAWSVTGTDGYTF. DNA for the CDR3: TGTGCCTGGAGTGTAACGGGAACGGATGGCTACACCTTC.

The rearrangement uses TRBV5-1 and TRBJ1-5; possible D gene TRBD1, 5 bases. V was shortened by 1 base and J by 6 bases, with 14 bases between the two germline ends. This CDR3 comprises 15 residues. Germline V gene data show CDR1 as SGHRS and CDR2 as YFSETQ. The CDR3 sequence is CASSLNPGKAQPQHF. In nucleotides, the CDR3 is TGCGCCAGCAGCTTGAATCCAGGGAAGGCTCAGCCCCAGCATTTT.

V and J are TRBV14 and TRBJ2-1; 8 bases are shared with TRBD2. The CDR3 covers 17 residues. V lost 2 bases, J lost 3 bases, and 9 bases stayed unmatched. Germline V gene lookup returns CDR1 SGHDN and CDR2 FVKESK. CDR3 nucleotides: TGTGCCAGCAGCCAATTTAGGGGACTAGGAAACTACAATGAGCAGTTCTTC. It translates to CASSQFRGLGNYNEQFF.

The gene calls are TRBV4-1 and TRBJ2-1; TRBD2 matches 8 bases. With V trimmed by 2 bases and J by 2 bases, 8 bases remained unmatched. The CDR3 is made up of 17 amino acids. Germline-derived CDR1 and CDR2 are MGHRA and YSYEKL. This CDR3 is CASSQSMRREAYNEQFF. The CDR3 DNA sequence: TGCGCCAGCAGCCAATCCATGCGGCGGGAGGCCTACAATGAGCAGTTCTTC.

CDR3 residues: CASSLAEIYEQYF. In DNA, the CDR3 is TGTGCCAGCAGCTTAGCCGAGATCTACGAGCAGTACTTC. The J gene is TRBJ2-7, the V gene TRBV7-2; D not resolved. The CDR3 spans 13 residues. Looked up from germline, CDR1 is SGHTA and CDR2 is FQGNSA. Trimming took 0 bases from V and 3 from J, leaving 6 bases between them.

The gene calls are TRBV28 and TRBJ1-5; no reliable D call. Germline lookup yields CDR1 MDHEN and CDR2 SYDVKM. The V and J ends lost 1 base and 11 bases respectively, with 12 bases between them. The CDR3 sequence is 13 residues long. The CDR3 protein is CASSLSQLISQHF. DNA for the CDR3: TGTGCCAGCAGTTTATCACAACTTATCTCCCAGCATTTT.

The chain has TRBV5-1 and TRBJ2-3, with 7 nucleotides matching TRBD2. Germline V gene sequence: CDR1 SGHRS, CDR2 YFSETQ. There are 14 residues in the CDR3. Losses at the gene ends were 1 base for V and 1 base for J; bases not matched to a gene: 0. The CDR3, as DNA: TGCGCCAGCAGCTTGACTAGCGGCACAGATACGCAGTATTTT. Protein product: CASSLTSGTDTQYF.

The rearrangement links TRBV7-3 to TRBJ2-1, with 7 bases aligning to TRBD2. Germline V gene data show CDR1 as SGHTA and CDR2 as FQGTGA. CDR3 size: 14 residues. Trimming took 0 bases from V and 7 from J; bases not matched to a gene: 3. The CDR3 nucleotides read TGTGCCAGCAGCTTAACCGGGGGGACTAATGAGCAGTTCTTC. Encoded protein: CASSLTGGTNEQFF.

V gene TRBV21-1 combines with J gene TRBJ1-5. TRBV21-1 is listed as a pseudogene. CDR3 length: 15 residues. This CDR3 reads CASSTPGRSNQPQHF. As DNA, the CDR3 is TGTGCCAGCAGCACCCCCGGGAGGAGCAATCAGCCCCAGCATTTT.

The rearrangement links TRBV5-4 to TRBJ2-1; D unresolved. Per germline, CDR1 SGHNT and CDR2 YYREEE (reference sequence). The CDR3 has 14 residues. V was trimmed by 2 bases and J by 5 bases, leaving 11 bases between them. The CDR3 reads CASSFKGAHNEQFF. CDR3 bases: TGTGCCAGCAGCTTCAAGGGCGCCCACAATGAGCAGTTCTTC.

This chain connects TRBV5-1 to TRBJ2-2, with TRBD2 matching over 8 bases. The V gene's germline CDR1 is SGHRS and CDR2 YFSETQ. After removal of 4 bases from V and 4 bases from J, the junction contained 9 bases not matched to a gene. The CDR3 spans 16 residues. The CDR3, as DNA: TGCGCCAGCAGCAGACCTTTAGCGGGATCCACCGGGGAGCTGTTTTTT. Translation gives CASSRPLAGSTGELFF.

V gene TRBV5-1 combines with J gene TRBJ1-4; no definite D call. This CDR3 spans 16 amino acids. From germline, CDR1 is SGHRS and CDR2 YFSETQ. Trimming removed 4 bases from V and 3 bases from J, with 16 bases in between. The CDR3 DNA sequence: TGCGCCAGCAGCCCAAACGCCCCGCGGGCTAATGAAAAACTGTTTTTT. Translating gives CASSPNAPRANEKLFF.

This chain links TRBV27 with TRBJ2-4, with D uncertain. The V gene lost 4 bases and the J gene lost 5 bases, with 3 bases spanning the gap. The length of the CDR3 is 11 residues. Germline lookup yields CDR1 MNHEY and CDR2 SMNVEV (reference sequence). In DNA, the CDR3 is TGTGCCAGCAGTTCCCAAAACATTCAGTACTTC. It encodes CASSSQNIQYF.